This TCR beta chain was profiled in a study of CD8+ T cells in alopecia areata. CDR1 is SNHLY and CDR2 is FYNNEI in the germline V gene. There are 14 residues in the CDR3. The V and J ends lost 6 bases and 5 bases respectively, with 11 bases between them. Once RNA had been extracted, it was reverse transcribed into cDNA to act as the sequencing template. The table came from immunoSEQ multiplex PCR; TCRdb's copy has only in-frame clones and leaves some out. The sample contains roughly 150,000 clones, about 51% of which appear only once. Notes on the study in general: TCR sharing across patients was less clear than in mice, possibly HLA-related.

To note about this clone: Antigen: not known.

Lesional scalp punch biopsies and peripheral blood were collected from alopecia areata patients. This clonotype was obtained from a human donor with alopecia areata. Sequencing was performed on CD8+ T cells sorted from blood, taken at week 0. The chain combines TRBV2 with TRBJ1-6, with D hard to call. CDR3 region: CASRGRDNNSPLHF. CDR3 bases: TGTGCCAGCAGGGGGAGAGACAATAATTCACCCCTCCACTTT.